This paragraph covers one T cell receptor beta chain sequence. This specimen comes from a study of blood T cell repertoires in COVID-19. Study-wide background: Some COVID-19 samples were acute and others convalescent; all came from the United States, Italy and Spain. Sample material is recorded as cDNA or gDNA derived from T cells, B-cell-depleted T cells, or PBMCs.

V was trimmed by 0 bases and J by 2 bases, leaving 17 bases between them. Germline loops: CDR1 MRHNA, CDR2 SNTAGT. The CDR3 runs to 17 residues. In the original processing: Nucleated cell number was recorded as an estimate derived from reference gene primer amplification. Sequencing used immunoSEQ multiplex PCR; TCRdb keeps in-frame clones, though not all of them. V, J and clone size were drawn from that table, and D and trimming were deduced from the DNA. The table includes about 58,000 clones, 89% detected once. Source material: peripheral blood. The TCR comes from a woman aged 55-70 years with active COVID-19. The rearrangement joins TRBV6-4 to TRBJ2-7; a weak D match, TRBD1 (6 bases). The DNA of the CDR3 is TGTGCCAGCAGTGACTCCAGACGACGGGACAAGACCTACGAGCAGTACTTC. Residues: CASSDSRRRDKTYEQYF.